This T cell receptor beta chain was identified in a study of post-analysis software for immune sequencing data. Only a few counts were recorded for this clonotype. Its antigen is not known. The TCR beta cDNA libraries contained unique molecular identifiers. TCRdb itself ran the PCR reads through MiXCR, one entry per CDR3 protein. The table has about 430,000 distinct CDR3 sequences, about 39% seen once. The study's findings and limits: Patients carried four or five TRBV segments more frequently than controls did, and TRBV5-6, TRBV5-1 and TRBV20-1 were among them. Significantly decreased normalized Chao1 diversity was recorded for multiple sclerosis patients relative to controls.

The CDR3 has 15 amino acids. Germline V CDR1 and CDR2: SGHAT, FQNNGV. V lost 3 bases to trimming and J lost 6 bases; unmatched junction nucleotides: 8. Material for sequencing was blood. The TCR comes from a girl aged 2 to 10 with multiple sclerosis. V is TRBV11-2 and J is TRBJ2-3; TRBD2 matches at 8 bases. This CDR3 is CASSFELAGSDTQYF. The CDR3 DNA reads TGTGCCAGCAGCTTCGAATTAGCGGGGTCTGATACGCAGTATTTT.